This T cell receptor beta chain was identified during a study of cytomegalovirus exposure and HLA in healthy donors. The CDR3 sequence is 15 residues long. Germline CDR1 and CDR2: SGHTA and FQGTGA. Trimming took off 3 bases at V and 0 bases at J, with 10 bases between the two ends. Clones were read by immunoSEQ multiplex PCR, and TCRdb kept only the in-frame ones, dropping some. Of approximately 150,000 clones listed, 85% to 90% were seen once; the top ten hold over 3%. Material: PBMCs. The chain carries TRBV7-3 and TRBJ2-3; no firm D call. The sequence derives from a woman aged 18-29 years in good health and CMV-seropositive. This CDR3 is CASSFTPGSTDTQYF. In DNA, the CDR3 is TGTGCCAGCAGCTTCACTCCCGGGAGCACAGATACGCAGTATTTT.